The 21 T cell receptor beta chains reported below all come from one sample, sequenced in a study of shared clonotypes between healthy human individuals. Sequencing used immunoSEQ multiplex PCR; TCRdb keeps in-frame clones, though not all of them. The profile shows hundreds of thousands of clones, roughly 98% of them singletons. The naive CD8 fraction comprised CD45RO-negative cells positively selected for CCR7 and excluded terminally differentiated effector memory CD45RA+ cells. Sequencing was carried out using naive CD8+ T cells sorted from blood. The receptors were gathered from a man aged 25 to 40 in good health.

This chain connects TRBV5-4 to TRBJ1-3; no clear D gene. V was clipped by 3 bases and J by 0 bases, with 10 bases between them. Germline lookup yields CDR1 SGHNT and CDR2 YYREEE (reference sequence). The CDR3 extends over 15 amino acids. In nucleotides, the CDR3 is TGTGCCAGCAGCTCCGACACCTCCTCTGGAAACACCATATATTTT. Its protein product is CASSSDTSSGNTIYF.

The chain couples TRBV13 to TRBJ2-1; TRBD2 matches at 14 bases. Germline-derived CDR1 and CDR2 are PRHDT and FYEKMQ (reference sequence). CDR3 length equals 14 residues. The V gene end was trimmed by 5 bases and the J gene end by 9 bases; junction bases not matched to a gene: 3. CDR3 nucleotide sequence: TGTGCCAGCAGCGGGGGACTAGCGGGAGTTGAGCAGTTCTTC. Protein sequence: CASSGGLAGVEQFF.

A note on this clone: Other nucleotide sequences in the sample specify the same CDR3. This rearrangement joins TRBV11-2 to TRBJ2-7; TRBD1 agrees at 9 bases. The V segment lost 3 bases and the J segment 4 bases; nucleotides outside the gene matches: 4. This CDR3 is 14 amino acids long. Germline lookup yields CDR1 SGHAT and CDR2 FQNNGV. The CDR3 region is CASSLGQGGYEQYF. CDR3 DNA: TGTGCCAGCAGCTTGGGACAGGGAGGGTACGAGCAGTACTTC.

The V gene is TRBV4-3, the J gene TRBJ2-1; D not certain. Trimming removed 4 bases at V and 7 bases at J, with 11 bases between. The germline V gene encodes CDR1 LGHNA and CDR2 YSLEER. The CDR3 length is 13 residues. The CDR3 bases are TGCGCCAGCAGCCGCACAAGGGAAAATGAGCAGTTCTTC. It translates to CASSRTRENEQFF.

V gene TRBV5-6 combines with J gene TRBJ2-7; 10 bases are a match to TRBD1. CDR3 size: 15 residues. Germline values: CDR1 SGHDT, CDR2 YYEEEE. V shed 4 bases and J 2 bases; nucleotides not matched to a gene: 6. CDR3 sequence: CASSSGQGGPYEQYF. The DNA of the CDR3 is TGTGCCAGCAGCAGCGGACAGGGGGGGCCCTACGAGCAGTACTTC.

The rearrangement joins TRBV6-5 to TRBJ2-1; TRBD1 aligns across 10 bases. Germline V gene lookup returns CDR1 MNHEY and CDR2 SVGAGI. Germline trimming cut 6 bases from V and 4 bases from J; bases unmatched to any gene: 3. The CDR3 is 14 amino acids. The CDR3 protein is CASSGQGVYNEQFF. The CDR3 DNA reads TGTGCCAGCAGCGGACAGGGGGTATACAATGAGCAGTTCTTC.

The chain recombines TRBV27 with TRBJ1-1; D gene uncertain. The V end was cut by 7 bases, the J end by 1 base, with 10 bases between. Germline lookup yields CDR1 MNHEY and CDR2 SMNVEV (reference sequence). This CDR3 region has 13 residues. The CDR3 DNA sequence: TGTGCCAGCAAGGTCGGCAAGAACACTGAAGCTTTCTTT. As protein: CASKVGKNTEAFF.

V is TRBV18 and J is TRBJ1-1, with 8 positions matching TRBD1. V lost 4 bases and J lost 3; bases outside the gene matches: 4. Germline V gene data show CDR1 as KGHSH and CDR2 as LQKENI. The CDR3 has 14 residues. CDR3 amino acids: CASSLPDRDTEAFF. DNA of the CDR3: TGTGCCAGCTCACTCCCGGACAGGGACACTGAAGCTTTCTTT.

CDR3: CASSVSGTGYEQYF. The CDR3 DNA is TGTGCCAGCAGTGTCTCTGGGACTGGTTACGAGCAGTACTTC. The chain uses TRBV27 and TRBJ2-7, with a tentative D call TRBD2 (6 bases). V shed 5 bases and J shed 4 bases, with 15 bases lying between them. The CDR3 contains 14 residues. CDR1 is MNHEY, CDR2 SMNVEV, per germline (reference sequence).

The J gene is TRBJ2-2, the V gene TRBV27; D is uncertain. This CDR3 comprises 12 residues. Germline V gene sequence: CDR1 MNHEY, CDR2 SMNVEV (reference sequence). Deletions cut 3 bases from V and 10 bases from J, with 9 bases between. CDR3 nucleotides: TGTGCCAGCAGTTTCATAGGATTGGAGCTGTTTTTT. This translates into CASSFIGLELFF.

The genes are TRBV29-1 and TRBJ1-2; 7 positions agree with TRBD1. Germline V gives CDR1 SQVTM, CDR2 ANQGSEA. V lost 6 bases to trimming and J lost 7 bases; unmatched junction nucleotides: 8. The length of the CDR3 is 12 residues. The CDR3 DNA follows: TGCAGCGTCTCAGGGGGGGGCAGTGGCTACACCTTC. Residues: CSVSGGGSGYTF.

The CDR3 loop is CASSMDQGGWYEQYF. The CDR3 nucleotides are TGTGCCAGTAGTATGGATCAGGGCGGTTGGTACGAGCAGTACTTC. The rearrangement uses TRBV19 and TRBJ2-7; a possible D gene is TRBD1 (5 bases). CDR1 is LNHDA and CDR2 is SQIVND in the germline V gene (reference sequence). Between the trimmed V and J ends, which lost 3 bases and 4 bases, there was a span of 16 bases. The CDR3 consists of 15 residues.

This chain uses TRBV27 with TRBJ2-1, with no clear D. The CDR3 covers 12 residues. The V and J ends lost 6 bases and 13 bases respectively, with 16 bases between them. Germline V gene sequence: CDR1 MNHEY, CDR2 SMNVEV (reference sequence). The CDR3, as DNA: TGTGCCAGCAGCGAACCCTTCGGTGAACAGTTCTTC. It encodes CASSEPFGEQFF.

The rearrangement uses TRBV11-2 and TRBJ2-5, with 7 positions matching TRBD2. Unmatched junction bases numbered 6, after V lost 4 bases and J lost 1 base. CDR1 and CDR2 (germline): SGHAT, FQNNGV. This CDR3 contains 15 residues. The CDR3 sequence is CASSSERDFQETQYF. Here the CDR3 DNA reads TGTGCCAGCAGCTCTGAGCGGGACTTCCAAGAGACCCAGTACTTC.

The V gene is TRBV7-9, the J gene TRBJ2-7; tentatively, D is TRBD1 (6 bases). The CDR3 loop spans 14 amino acids. V gave up 3 bases and J gave up 0 bases, with 9 bases separating them. The germline V gene encodes CDR1 SEHNR and CDR2 FQNEAQ (reference sequence). CDR3 loop: CASSFDRSSYEQYF. The CDR3 nucleotides read TGTGCCAGCAGCTTCGACAGGAGCTCCTACGAGCAGTACTTC.

The rearrangement links TRBV5-1 to TRBJ2-5; D unclear. With 6 bases removed from V and 5 bases from J, the gap between germline ends came to 11 bases. The CDR3 covers 12 residues. The germline V gene encodes CDR1 SGHRS and CDR2 YFSETQ. CDR3 DNA sequence: TGCGCCAGCACGGCCGGTGGGGAGACCCAGTACTTC. This translates into CASTAGGETQYF.

The chain combines TRBV12-5 with TRBJ2-5, with 7 nucleotides matching TRBD2. The CDR3 loop spans 18 amino acids. Trimming removed 0 bases from V and 2 bases from J; junction bases left unmatched: 12. Germline V gene sequence: CDR1 LGHNT, CDR2 FRNRAP. This chain's CDR3 is CASGLVQGAGALQETQYF. CDR3 DNA: TGTGCTAGTGGTTTGGTACAAGGGGCGGGAGCACTTCAAGAGACCCAGTACTTC.

This clone was seen once. The chain is built from TRBV29-1 and TRBJ2-2; D is perhaps TRBD2 (6 bases). This CDR3 comprises 15 residues. Trimming pared 5 bases from V and 6 bases from J, leaving 19 bases between. CDR1 is SQVTM and CDR2 is ANQGSEA in the germline V gene. The CDR3 protein is CSVLDFGGKAGELFF. As DNA, the CDR3 is TGCAGCGTTTTAGACTTTGGGGGGAAGGCCGGGGAGCTGTTTTTT.

This chain links TRBV30 with TRBJ1-1; D gene unclear. Germline CDR1 and CDR2: GTSNPN and SVGIG (reference sequence). The CDR3 extends over 15 amino acids. V lost 2 bases to trimming and J lost 0 bases, with 13 bases between them. CDR3 nucleotide sequence: TGTGCCTGGAGTTGGGCCCCGGTGGTGAACACTGAAGCTTTCTTT. Translating gives CAWSWAPVVNTEAFF.

The V and J genes are TRBV30 and TRBJ2-1, with D maybe TRBD2 (6 bases). CDR1 is GTSNPN and CDR2 is SVGIG in the germline V gene (reference sequence). The CDR3 has 14 amino acids. Trimming removed 4 bases from V and 9 bases from J, with 19 bases in between. The CDR3: CAWNAGPRISEQFF. CDR3 DNA: TGTGCCTGGAACGCGGGACCCAGAATCAGTGAGCAGTTCTTC.

V is TRBV13 and J is TRBJ2-7; TRBD2 matches 12 bases. This CDR3 is built from 18 residues. The V gene end was trimmed by 1 base and the J gene end by 2 bases; junction bases not matched to a gene: 9. Germline loops: CDR1 PRHDT, CDR2 FYEKMQ (reference sequence). CDR3: CASSLDLTSGSGTYEQYF. The CDR3 DNA reads TGTGCCAGCAGCTTAGACCTGACTAGCGGGAGTGGGACCTACGAGCAGTACTTC.